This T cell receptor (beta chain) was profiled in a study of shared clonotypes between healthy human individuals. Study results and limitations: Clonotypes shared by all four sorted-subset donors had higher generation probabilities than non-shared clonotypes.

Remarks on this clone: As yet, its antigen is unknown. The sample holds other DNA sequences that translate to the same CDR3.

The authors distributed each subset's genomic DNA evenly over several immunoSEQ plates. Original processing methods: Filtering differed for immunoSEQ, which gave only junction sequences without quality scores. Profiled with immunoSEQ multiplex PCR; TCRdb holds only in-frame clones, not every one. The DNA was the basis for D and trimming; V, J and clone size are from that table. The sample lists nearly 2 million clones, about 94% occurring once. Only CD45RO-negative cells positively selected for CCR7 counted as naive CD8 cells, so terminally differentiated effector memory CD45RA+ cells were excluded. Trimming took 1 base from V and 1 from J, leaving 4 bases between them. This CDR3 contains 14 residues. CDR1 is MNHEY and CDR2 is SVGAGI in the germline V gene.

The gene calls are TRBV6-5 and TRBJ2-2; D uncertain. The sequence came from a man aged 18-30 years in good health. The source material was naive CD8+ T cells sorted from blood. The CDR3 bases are TGTGCCAGCAGTTACTACAGGAACACCGGGGAGCTGTTTTTT. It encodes CASSYYRNTGELFF.